What follows are 18 T cell receptor beta chains derived from one specimen sequenced in a study of OX40 agonist ivuxolimab in advanced cancers. Sequenced by immunoSEQ multiplex PCR; TCRdb stores in-frame clones only, minus some. Of approximately 70,000 clones in the sample, around 86% were seen once. Sequenced here: CD4+ or CD8+ T cells sorted from blood, sampled in a trial of the OX40 agonist ivuxolimab. These receptors were obtained from an adult with an advanced solid tumor such as melanoma, head and neck, liver or kidney cancer.

The V gene is TRBV9, the J gene TRBJ1-5; 8 positions agree with TRBD1. This CDR3 spans 15 amino acids. The junction had 6 bases not matched to a gene; V was cut back by 4 bases and J by 3 bases. Germline CDR1 and CDR2: SGDLS and YYNGEE. The CDR3 protein is CASSPQGGINQPQHF. CDR3 bases: TGTGCCAGCAGCCCACAGGGGGGGATCAATCAGCCCCAGCATTTT.

The rearrangement uses TRBV27 and TRBJ1-3; D unclear. Trimming removed 6 bases at V and 0 bases at J, with 6 bases between. The CDR3 is made up of 13 amino acids. Germline values: CDR1 MNHEY, CDR2 SMNVEV (reference sequence). CDR3 bases: TGTGCCAGCAGCCTTAACTCTGGAAACACCATATATTTT. Translated, it gives CASSLNSGNTIYF.

This sequence joins TRBV18 and TRBJ1-2; tentatively, D is TRBD1 (5 bases). CDR3 length: 14 amino acids. Trimming left V 2 bases short and J 7 bases short, with 14 bases between. Germline-derived CDR1 and CDR2 are KGHSH and LQKENI. Here the CDR3 DNA reads TGTGCCAGCTCACCAGGGACGGACGAAGCTGGCTACACCTTC. It yields the protein CASSPGTDEAGYTF.

The CDR3 here is CASSQIAGYNQPQHF. The CDR3 nucleotides read TGTGCCAGCAGCCAGATAGCAGGGTACAATCAGCCCCAGCATTTT. This chain uses TRBV5-5 with TRBJ1-5; D possibly corresponds to TRBD1 (5 bases). Trimming left V 4 bases short and J 3 bases short, with 14 bases between. Germline CDR1 is SGHKS and CDR2 is YYEKEE (reference sequence). This CDR3 spans 15 amino acids.

The chain recombines TRBV10-2 with TRBJ2-1; D might be TRBD2 (6 bases). CDR1 WSHSY and CDR2 SAAADI come from the germline V gene. The V end was cut by 7 bases, the J end by 5 bases, with 15 bases between. This CDR3 region has 14 residues. In DNA form, the CDR3 reads TGCGCCAGCACCCCGAGAGGAGGGAACAATGAGCAGTTCTTC. It specifies CASTPRGGNNEQFF.

The chain couples TRBV6-5 to TRBJ1-2; no reliable D call. V was trimmed by 4 bases and J by 8 bases, leaving 14 bases between them. The germline V gene has CDR1 MNHEY and CDR2 SVGAGI. The CDR3 extends over 13 amino acids. Written as DNA, the CDR3 is TGTGCCAGCAGTTTCCACGGCCCCCAGGGCTACACCTTC. Translation gives CASSFHGPQGYTF.

This clone occurred a few times. Distinct nucleotide sequences in the sample also encode this CDR3. The chain uses TRBV9 and TRBJ2-7; TRBD2 matches at 10 bases. V was pared by 5 bases and J by 2 bases, with 7 bases of the junction left unmatched. The CDR3 contains 15 residues. Germline V gives CDR1 SGDLS, CDR2 YYNGEE. The CDR3 spells CASSPSGSKAYEQYF. In DNA form, the CDR3 reads TGTGCCAGCAGTCCTAGCGGGAGTAAAGCCTACGAGCAGTACTTC.

The rearrangement joins TRBV21-1 to TRBJ1-2. TRBV21-1 is assigned pseudogene status. This CDR3 contains 14 residues. CDR3: CASSKGEGPYGYTF. The DNA for the CDR3 is TGTGCCAGCAGCAAAGGTGAGGGGCCCTATGGCTACACCTTC.

V is TRBV5-4 and J is TRBJ2-1; 13 nucleotides line up with TRBD2. The CDR3 has 16 residues. Per the germline V gene, CDR1 is SGHNT and CDR2 is YYREEE (reference sequence). The V and J ends lost 4 bases and 7 bases, in that order; junction bases with no gene match: 8. CDR3 sequence: CASSTTSGRALNEQFF. The DNA of the CDR3 is TGTGCCAGCAGCACTACTAGCGGGAGGGCCTTAAATGAGCAGTTCTTC.

The chain has TRBV2 and TRBJ2-1; D perhaps matches TRBD2 (6 bases). The CDR3 totals 15 residues. V was clipped by 2 bases and J by 6 bases, with 14 bases between them. Looked up from germline, CDR1 is SNHLY and CDR2 is FYNNEI. The CDR3 bases are TGTGCCAGCAGTGAACAAGTAGCGGTCCTCAATGAGCAGTTCTTC. Translation gives CASSEQVAVLNEQFF.

The chain carries TRBV19 and TRBJ1-2; the match to TRBD1 covers 7 bases. The trim removed 7 bases at V and 4 bases at J, leaving 9 bases unmatched. CDR3 size: 14 residues. CDR1 is LNHDA and CDR2 is SQIVND in the germline V gene (reference sequence). This CDR3 reads CASTWTGGVYGYTF. In nucleotides, the CDR3 is TGTGCCAGTACATGGACAGGTGGGGTCTATGGCTACACCTTC.

The genes are TRBV7-9 and TRBJ1-2; TRBD1 might be the D (5 bases). V was pared by 6 bases and J by 8 bases, with 16 bases between. The CDR3 consists of 13 residues. CDR1 SEHNR and CDR2 FQNEAQ come from the germline V gene (reference sequence). The CDR3 nucleotides read TGTGCCAGCAGGCAGGGACCGTCCGTAGGCTACACCTTC. Residues: CASRQGPSVGYTF.

Worth noting for this clone: Different DNA sequences within this sample yield the same CDR3. The gene calls are TRBV5-1 and TRBJ1-1; 7 bases match TRBD1. This CDR3 comprises 15 residues. With V trimmed by 4 bases and J by 3 bases, 9 bases remained unmatched. Germline V gene sequence: CDR1 SGHRS, CDR2 YFSETQ. The chain's CDR3 is CASSLLTGRDTEAFF. CDR3 sequence (DNA): TGCGCCAGCAGCCTCTTGACAGGGAGGGACACTGAAGCTTTCTTT.

V and J are TRBV19 and TRBJ1-2; D is undetermined. CDR1 is LNHDA and CDR2 is SQIVND in the germline V gene (reference sequence). The CDR3 sequence is 12 residues long. V was cut by 4 bases and J by 3 bases, with 6 bases left in between. CDR3 amino acids: CASSNRYYGYTF. DNA of the CDR3: TGTGCCAGTAGTAATAGGTACTATGGCTACACCTTC.

The chain employs TRBV7-2 and TRBJ1-1; possible D gene TRBD1, 6 bases. The CDR3 spans 12 residues. Trimming pared 4 bases from V and 6 bases from J, leaving 9 bases between. Germline assignment: CDR1 SGHTA and CDR2 FQGNSA. The CDR3 region is CASSYREAEAFF. For the CDR3, the DNA is TGTGCCAGCAGCTACAGGGAGGCTGAAGCTTTCTTT.

J is TRBJ1-2 and V is TRBV12-5, with a weak D call TRBD1 (5 bases). This CDR3 region has 13 residues. V was shortened by 2 bases and J by 10 bases, with 14 bases between the two germline ends. The germline gives CDR1 LGHNT, CDR2 FRNRAP. CDR3 region: CASGLSPQGDYTF. CDR3 DNA sequence: TGTGCTAGTGGTTTGAGTCCTCAGGGAGACTACACCTTC.

The chain carries TRBV5-6 and TRBJ1-6; D unresolved. Trimming took 0 bases from V and 5 from J, leaving 9 bases between them. CDR3 length: 15 amino acids. Germline values: CDR1 SGHDT, CDR2 YYEEEE. The CDR3, as DNA: TGTGCCAGCAGCTTGGTCCAGCTTCATAATTCACCCCTCCACTTT. As protein: CASSLVQLHNSPLHF.

J is TRBJ1-2 and V is TRBV11-1, with 8 bases matching TRBD1. After removal of 5 bases from V and 1 base from J, the junction contained 3 bases not matched to a gene. CDR3 length: 14 residues. The germline V gene encodes CDR1 SGHAT and CDR2 FQDESV (reference sequence). Here the CDR3 DNA reads TGTGCCAGCAGCCCGACAGGGGTTAACTATGGCTACACCTTC. Its translation: CASSPTGVNYGYTF.